This entry lists 17 T cell receptor beta chains sequenced from one sample in a study of T cells after yellow fever vaccination. From the 5' RACE reads, TCRdb called clonotypes with MiXCR, one entry per CDR3 protein. The repertoire holds approximately 140,000 distinct CDR3 sequences, with approximately 7.7% as singletons. The sequencing here drew on CD4+ T cells sorted from PBMCs, taken 5 days after the yellow fever booster vaccination. The receptors derive from a man aged 25-40 years who received the YFV17D yellow fever vaccine.

This clonotype was recorded at least ten times. The chain recombines TRBV7-8 with TRBJ1-4; 9 nucleotides agree with TRBD1. The CDR3 totals 16 residues. The germline V gene has CDR1 SGHVS and CDR2 FQNEAQ. The V and J ends lost 3 bases and 5 bases, in that order; junction bases with no gene match: 7. CDR3 region: CASSLGAGTGNEKLFF. CDR3 in DNA: TGTGCCAGCAGCTTGGGGGCCGGGACAGGGAATGAAAAACTGTTTTTT.

This clonotype came up once. A much larger clone differs by one base, so this may be a read error. This chain connects TRBV28 to TRBJ2-5; TRBD1 matches at 7 bases. V shed 6 bases, J shed 4 bases, and the junction held 11 bases outside the gene matches. CDR1 is MDHEN and CDR2 is SYDVKM in the germline V gene. The CDR3 is 15 residues long. The CDR3 sequence: CASSEGQARGETQYF. The CDR3 coding sequence is TGTGCCAGCAGCGAAGGACAGGCGAGGGGAGAGACCCAGTACTTC.

This clonotype was counted ten times or more. The gene calls are TRBV20-1 and TRBJ2-2; 13 nucleotides match TRBD2. V shed 0 bases, J shed 5 bases, and the junction held 6 bases outside the gene matches. From germline, CDR1 is DFQATT and CDR2 SNEGSKA (reference sequence). This CDR3 is 17 amino acids long. CDR3 loop: CSARDRLAGGNTGELFF. The CDR3, as DNA: TGCAGTGCTAGAGATCGACTAGCGGGAGGAAATACCGGGGAGCTGTTTTTT.

This clonotype was recorded a few times. The chain recombines TRBV30 with TRBJ2-1, with D possibly being TRBD2 (5 bases). CDR1 and CDR2 (germline): GTSNPN, SVGIG (reference sequence). Trimming took 3 bases from V and 9 from J, leaving 21 bases between them. This CDR3 is 15 amino acids long. The CDR3 here is CAWSPPGLRAGEQFF. The CDR3 coding sequence is TGTGCCTGGAGCCCCCCCGGACTGAGGGCGGGTGAGCAGTTCTTC.

In its sample, this clonotype was seen many times. The V and J genes are TRBV20-1 and TRBJ1-3; 9 bases match TRBD1. Germline CDR1 is DFQATT and CDR2 is SNEGSKA (reference sequence). CDR3 length: 19 residues. V lost 0 bases to trimming and J lost 1 base; unmatched junction nucleotides: 13. The CDR3 region has the DNA TGCAGTGCTAGAGATCCTATCCATATCGACAGGGGGTCTGGAAACACCATATATTTT. It specifies CSARDPIHIDRGSGNTIYF.

This sequence joins TRBV5-1 and TRBJ2-3; D uncertain. Germline CDR1 reads SGHRS; CDR2 reads YFSETQ. The V end lost 0 bases, the J end lost 6 bases, and 8 bases lay between the germline ends. The CDR3 length is 13 residues. The CDR3 sequence: CASSLGYGDTQYF. DNA of the CDR3: TGCGCCAGCAGCTTGGGGTACGGGGATACGCAGTATTTT.

This clonotype was observed many times. This chain joins TRBV7-2 and TRBJ2-7; D remains ambiguous. Trimming pared 4 bases from V and 7 bases from J, leaving 8 bases between. This CDR3 comprises 11 residues. CDR1 and CDR2 from the germline V gene are SGHTA and FQGNSA. The CDR3 DNA sequence: TGTGCCAGCAGCTCTGTAAGGGAGCAGTACTTC. It codes for CASSSVREQYF.

This clonotype came up many times. V gene TRBV20-1 combines with J gene TRBJ2-2; D is perhaps TRBD2 (6 bases). CDR1 is DFQATT and CDR2 is SNEGSKA in the germline V gene (reference sequence). This CDR3 has 15 amino acids. V was shortened by 5 bases and J by 6 bases, with 19 bases between the two germline ends. In DNA, the CDR3 is TGCAGTGCTGTTAACAGCGGGCCTTCCGCCGGGGAGCTGTTTTTT. This encodes CSAVNSGPSAGELFF.

At least ten counts were recorded for this clonotype. The chain couples TRBV6-2 or TRBV6-3 to TRBJ2-3; D call uncertain. V gave up 5 bases and J gave up 8 bases, with 8 bases separating them. The CDR3 is 11 residues long. Per germline, CDR1 MNHEY and CDR2 SVGEGT. CDR3 region: CASSVGVTQYF. Here the CDR3 DNA reads TGTGCCAGCAGTGTAGGAGTTACGCAGTATTTT.

This clonotype appeared many times. The rearrangement joins TRBV20-1 to TRBJ2-7, with 10 nucleotides matching TRBD2. Germline CDR1 is DFQATT and CDR2 is SNEGSKA (reference sequence). J was trimmed by 3 bases and V by 0 bases; bases with no gene match: 5. The CDR3 totals 15 residues. The CDR3 sequence is CSARDLAGEIYEQYF. Written as DNA, the CDR3 is TGCAGTGCTAGAGATCTAGCGGGAGAGATCTACGAGCAGTACTTC.

This clonotype was picked up many times. The chain is built from TRBV5-1 and TRBJ2-3, with D possibly TRBD2 on 6 matching bases. The germline V gene encodes CDR1 SGHRS and CDR2 YFSETQ. Trimming removed 3 bases at V and 0 bases at J, with 8 bases between. CDR3 length: 14 residues. The chain's CDR3 is CASSWGTSTDTQYF. The CDR3 DNA is TGCGCCAGCAGCTGGGGGACTAGCACAGATACGCAGTATTTT.

This clonotype was detected ten times or more. V gene TRBV6-2 or TRBV6-3 combines with J gene TRBJ2-1; D not resolved. Germline V gene data show CDR1 as MNHEY and CDR2 as SVGEGT. CDR3 size: 15 residues. Trimming stripped 2 bases from V and 6 bases from J, with 14 bases between. CDR3 nucleotides: TGTGCCAGCAGTTACCCTTTGCGGAAGGGCAATGAGCAGTTCTTC. This translates into CASSYPLRKGNEQFF.

This clonotype was detected ten times or more. The chain uses TRBV29-1 and TRBJ2-3, with D maybe TRBD2 (5 bases). The germline CDR1 and CDR2 sequences are SQVTM and ANQGSEA. V lost 4 bases and J lost 0, with 14 bases in between. CDR3 length equals 15 residues. DNA for the CDR3: TGCAGCGTTGTGCAGGCGGGCTTAAGCACAGATACGCAGTATTTT. It translates to CSVVQAGLSTDTQYF.

This clonotype was counted ten times or more. This chain connects TRBV7-2 to TRBJ1-6; D is uncertain. CDR1 is SGHTA, CDR2 FQGNSA, per germline. The CDR3 contains 16 residues. Trimming took off 1 base at V and 10 bases at J, with 17 bases between the two ends. For the CDR3, the DNA is TGTGCCAGCAGCTTAGATCGGCCCGTGTCCCAATCACCCCTCCACTTT. Translated: CASSLDRPVSQSPLHF. The full variable domain, rest sourced from reference TRBV7-2 and TRBJ1-6, is GAGVSQSPSNKVTEKGKDVELRCDPISGHTALYWYRQSLGQGLEFLIYFQGNSAPDKSGLPSDRFSAERTGGSVSTLTIQRTQQEDSAVYLCASSLDRPVSQSPLHFGNGTRLTVT.

The chain links TRBV7-2 to TRBJ2-7; D possibly corresponds to TRBD2 (6 bases). Between the trimmed V and J ends, which lost 0 bases and 2 bases, there was a span of 11 bases. The CDR3 covers 15 residues. Germline-derived CDR1 and CDR2 are SGHTA and FQGNSA. In DNA form, the CDR3 reads TGTGCCAGCAGCTTAGCGGGGGGAAGGGCCTACGAGCAGTACTTC. Translating it yields CASSLAGGRAYEQYF.

The table lists this clonotype with many counts. The chain has TRBV5-1 and TRBJ2-4, with TRBD2 matching 8 bases. V dropped 0 bases and J dropped 2; count of bases not matched to a gene: 7. The CDR3 extends over 17 amino acids. The V gene's germline CDR1 is SGHRS and CDR2 YFSETQ. CDR3 region: CASSLAGGGGSKNIQYF. In DNA, the CDR3 is TGCGCCAGCAGCTTGGCCGGGGGCGGGGGGTCCAAAAACATTCAGTACTTC.

In its sample, this clonotype was seen many times. The V gene is TRBV5-4, the J gene TRBJ2-5; D remains ambiguous. V was trimmed by 5 bases and J by 5 bases, leaving 13 bases between them. Looked up from germline, CDR1 is SGHNT and CDR2 is YYREEE (reference sequence). This CDR3 comprises 13 residues. The CDR3 loop reads CASSTGPRETQYF. For the CDR3, the DNA is TGTGCCAGCAGTACGGGTCCCCGGGAGACCCAGTACTTC.